Below are 14 T cell receptor beta chains sequenced from a single sample in a study of immune cell composition in non-small cell lung cancer. TCRdb's table, derived via immunoSEQ multiplex PCR, lists solely in-frame clones and lacks some. The sample shows about 5,000 clones, 70% to 80% of them seen only once. Sequences were obtained from lung tumor tissue. These receptors all stem from a human donor with non-small cell lung cancer.

As DNA, the CDR3 is TGTGCCAGCAGCGTGGACGGGGGGTCTGGGGCCAACGTCCTGACTTTC. Protein product: CASSVDGGSGANVLTF. The gene calls are TRBV9 and TRBJ2-6, with 7 bases that match TRBD2. Germline V lookup: CDR1 SGDLS, CDR2 YYNGEE. V dropped 2 bases and J dropped 1; count of bases not matched to a gene: 3. This CDR3 comprises 16 residues.

The CDR3 loop is CASSLNGQGVTGELFF. CDR3 coding DNA: TGTGCCAGCAGCTTGAACGGGCAGGGTGTAACCGGGGAGCTGTTTTTT. J is TRBJ2-2 and V is TRBV5-6, with D possibly matching TRBD1 (5 bases). The CDR3 spans 16 residues. Germline-derived CDR1 and CDR2 are SGHDT and YYEEEE. Trimming removed 1 base at V and 5 bases at J, with 15 bases between.

V usage is TRBV30 and J usage is TRBJ2-1; D gene uncertain. CDR1 is GTSNPN, CDR2 SVGIG, per germline (reference sequence). The CDR3 runs 12 residues. V gave up 0 bases and J gave up 3 bases, with 3 bases separating them. The CDR3 DNA is TGTGCCTGGAGTGTTAACTACAATGAGCAGTTCTTC. It is translated as CAWSVNYNEQFF.

The chain uses TRBV6-1 and TRBJ2-5; 7 nucleotides match TRBD1. V lost 4 bases, J lost 5 bases, and 13 bases stayed unmatched. There are 16 residues in the CDR3. CDR1 is MNHNS, CDR2 SASEGT, per germline. CDR3 residues: CASSGAWAGGRETQYF. CDR3 nucleotide sequence: TGTGCCAGCAGTGGGGCTTGGGCAGGGGGAAGGGAGACCCAGTACTTC.

On this clone itself: Other DNA sequences in this specimen translate into the identical CDR3. This chain connects TRBV4-3 to TRBJ1-5, with 8 bases that match TRBD1. The CDR3 is 15 residues long. Germline assignment: CDR1 LGHNA and CDR2 YSLEER. The V segment lost 0 bases and the J segment 6 bases; nucleotides outside the gene matches: 4. This CDR3 reads CASSQEVTGVQPQHF. CDR3 DNA: TGCGCCAGCAGCCAAGAAGTGACAGGGGTTCAGCCCCAGCATTTT.

V is TRBV5-1 and J is TRBJ2-7; TRBD1 aligns across 10 bases. Trimming removed 3 bases from V and 4 bases from J; junction bases left unmatched: 7. CDR1 and CDR2 (germline): SGHRS, YFSETQ. The CDR3 consists of 15 residues. CDR3 DNA sequence: TGCGCCAGCAGCTCAGGGACAGGGGTGATGTACGAGCAGTACTTC. As protein: CASSSGTGVMYEQYF.

The V gene is TRBV30, the J gene TRBJ1-6, with 8 bases aligning to TRBD1. CDR1 is GTSNPN, CDR2 SVGIG, per germline (reference sequence). The CDR3 covers 12 residues. The CDR3 loop reads CASGQGGSPLHF. In DNA, the CDR3 is TGTGCATCCGGACAGGGAGGTTCACCCCTCCACTTT.

The chain links TRBV4-2 to TRBJ2-3, with TRBD2 identical over 9 bases. Germline CDR1 is LGHNA and CDR2 is YNFKEQ. This CDR3 has 16 residues. V lost 4 bases and J lost 5; bases outside the gene matches: 10. DNA for the CDR3: TGTGCCAGCAGCCGAAACTTAGCGGGAGTCCTAGATACGCAGTATTTT. It translates to CASSRNLAGVLDTQYF.

The J gene is TRBJ1-2, the V gene TRBV9; no reliable D call. V gave up 0 bases and J gave up 0 bases, with 6 bases separating them. Per the germline V gene, CDR1 is SGDLS and CDR2 is YYNGEE. The CDR3 sequence is 14 residues long. The CDR3 loop reads CASSVGQSNYGYTF. Here the CDR3 DNA reads TGTGCCAGCAGCGTAGGGCAGTCTAACTATGGCTACACCTTC.

The chain links TRBV5-6 to TRBJ2-3, with 9 nucleotides matching TRBD2. The V and J ends lost 4 bases and 5 bases, in that order; junction bases with no gene match: 11. The CDR3 is 16 residues long. Germline V gene sequence: CDR1 SGHDT, CDR2 YYEEEE. The CDR3 nucleotides are TGTGCCAGCAGCGATCCCCGGGCGGGGGGGAGAGATACGCAGTATTTT. Amino acids: CASSDPRAGGRDTQYF. Looking up the rest from reference TRBV5-6 and TRBJ2-3 gives the full variable domain: DAGVTQSPTHLIKTRGQQVTLRCSPKSGHDTVSWYQQALGQGPQFIFQYYEEEERQRGNFPDRFSGHQFPNYSSELNVNALLLGDSALYLCASSDPRAGGRDTQYFGPGTRLTVL.

This clone was counted a few times. The rearrangement joins TRBV5-6 to TRBJ1-2; tentative D call: TRBD1 (5 bases). CDR1 and CDR2 (germline): SGHDT, YYEEEE. The CDR3 is 13 amino acids. V lost 3 bases, J lost 4 bases, and 10 bases lay in between. The CDR3 reads CASSSQDIYGYTF. CDR3 DNA sequence: TGTGCCAGCAGCTCCCAGGACATCTATGGCTACACCTTC.

The chain couples TRBV4-2 to TRBJ2-1; 11 positions match TRBD2. Germline assignment: CDR1 LGHNA and CDR2 YNFKEQ. V shed 1 base and J 3 bases; nucleotides not matched to a gene: 2. The CDR3 contains 16 residues. CDR3 nucleotide sequence: TGTGCCAGCAGCCAAGGGACTAGCGGGCGCTACAATGAGCAGTTCTTC. Amino acids: CASSQGTSGRYNEQFF.

J is TRBJ2-7 and V is TRBV11-3; 8 bases are shared with TRBD2. V shed 5 bases, J shed 2 bases, and the junction held 5 bases outside the gene matches. Germline V CDR1 and CDR2: SGHNT, YENEEA. The CDR3 is made up of 14 amino acids. This CDR3 is CASSLIGGAYEQYF. CDR3 DNA: TGTGCCAGCAGCCTCATCGGGGGGGCCTACGAGCAGTACTTC.

This chain links TRBV7-2 with TRBJ2-2; the match to TRBD2 covers 8 bases. The length of the CDR3 is 16 residues. The V segment lost 1 base and the J segment 6 bases; nucleotides outside the gene matches: 7. Germline V gene lookup returns CDR1 SGHTA and CDR2 FQGNSA. CDR3 sequence (DNA): TGTGCCAGCAGCTTAGAGGCCGGGGGGGCGGCCGGGGAGCTGTTTTTT. Protein product: CASSLEAGGAAGELFF.